Listed here are 2 T cell receptor beta chains from one sample, sequenced in a study of blood T cell repertoires in COVID-19. The method was immunoSEQ multiplex PCR; TCRdb's version includes in-frame clones alone and lacks a portion of them. The profile shows around 250,000 clones, approximately 89% of them singletons. Sample: peripheral blood. These receptors all come from a woman between 55 and 75 years old who had recovered from COVID-19.

The rearrangement uses TRBV5-6 and TRBJ1-4; D is unclear. Per the germline V gene, CDR1 is SGHDT and CDR2 is YYEEEE. The CDR3 runs to 13 residues. The V end lost 6 bases, the J end lost 7 bases, and 13 bases lay between the germline ends. The CDR3 DNA is TGTGCCAGCACACCCGGGAGGAGTGAAAAACTGTTTTTT. Amino acids: CASTPGRSEKLFF.

This clone was seen a single time. This chain uses TRBV7-3 with TRBJ2-1, with a weak D call TRBD1 (5 bases). V was cut by 6 bases and J by 3 bases, with 12 bases left in between. The CDR3 runs 14 residues. Germline CDR1 and CDR2: SGHTA and FQGTGA. In nucleotides, the CDR3 is TGTGCCAGCAGTCGGACACCTTACTACAATGAGCAGTTCTTC. Translated, it gives CASSRTPYYNEQFF.